This T cell receptor beta chain was profiled in a study of a mutant IDH1 vaccine in newly diagnosed glioma. Study-wide results and caveats: Overall, more than 80% of patients had vaccine-induced immune responses.

The sample's time point: week 23, last vaccination. One vaccine dose held 300 ug of mutant IDH1 20-mer peptide and came with topical imiquimod. Repertoires were generated with immunoSEQ multiplex PCR, while TCRdb's copy carries only in-frame clones and drops some. The sample carries around 26,000 clones, 80% to 85% recorded once. Note on this clone: The antigen is unknown.

Trimming at V came to 1 base and at J to 3 bases, leaving 6 bases not matched to a gene. There are 16 residues in the CDR3. The V gene's germline CDR1 is SQVTM and CDR2 ANQGSEA. This material consisted of PBMCs, taken from a glioma patient whose treatment included an IDH1 peptide vaccine. The clonotype was recovered from a woman under 40 with glioma. The V call is TRBV29-1, the J call TRBJ1-2; 12 nucleotides line up with TRBD1. CDR3 coding DNA: TGCAGCGTTGAAGTTAGGGACAGGGGGCTATACTATGGCTACACCTTC. Translating gives CSVEVRDRGLYYGYTF.